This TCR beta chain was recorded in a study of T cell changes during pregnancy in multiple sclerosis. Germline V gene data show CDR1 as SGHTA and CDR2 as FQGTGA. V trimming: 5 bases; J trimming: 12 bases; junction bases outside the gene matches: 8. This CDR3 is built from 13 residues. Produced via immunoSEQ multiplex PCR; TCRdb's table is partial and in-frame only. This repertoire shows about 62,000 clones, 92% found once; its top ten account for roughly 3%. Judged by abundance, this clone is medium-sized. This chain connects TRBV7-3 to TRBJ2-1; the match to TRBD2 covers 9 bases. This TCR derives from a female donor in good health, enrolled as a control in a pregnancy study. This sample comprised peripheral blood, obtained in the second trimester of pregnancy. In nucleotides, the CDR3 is TGTGCCAGCAGCCCTATGCTTAGCGGGGGGCAGTTCTTC. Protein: CASSPMLSGGQFF.